The clone carrying this T cell receptor beta chain was observed many times. Its antigen is currently unknown. The sample belongs to a study of post-analysis software for immune sequencing data. Regarding the study as a whole: When the samples were clustered directly with F measure, those that had been prepared in the same batch showed strong co-clustering. Multiple sclerosis patients had significantly lower normalized Chao1 diversity than controls. Roughly five TRBV segments, including TRBV5-6, TRBV5-1 and TRBV20-1, were more frequent in patients than controls.

CDR3 length: 12 amino acids. Germline CDR1 and CDR2: MDHEN and SYDVKM. V lost 5 bases and J lost 4, with 6 bases in between. Unique-molecular-identifier-tagged TCR beta cDNA libraries were used. It was from roughly 1.1 to 9.2 million T cells that roughly 0.5 million cDNA molecules came. TCRdb reanalysed the PCR reads using MiXCR and keeps one entry per CDR3 protein. The repertoire holds approximately 730,000 distinct CDR3 sequences, with 35% to 55% as singletons. The TCR sequence derives from a girl between 10 and 17 years old with multiple sclerosis. Material for sequencing was blood. The gene calls are TRBV28 and TRBJ1-5; the D is unclear. The CDR3 sequence is CASSPPNQPQHF. In DNA, the CDR3 is TGTGCCAGCAGTCCCCCAAATCAGCCCCAGCATTTT.